This entry describes one T cell receptor (beta chain). Methods used by the authors: It was from reference gene primer amplification that nucleated cell counts were estimated. TCRdb keeps only in-frame clones here, not all; method: immunoSEQ multiplex PCR. V and J calls plus clone size are reproduced from that table; the DNA served to infer D and trimming. The sample has about 140,000 clones, about three quarters seen once. CDR1 is SGHTA and CDR2 is FQGNSA in the germline V gene. V lost 3 bases to trimming and J lost 3 bases, with 12 bases between them. CDR3 length equals 15 residues. This record comes from a study of blood T cell repertoires in COVID-19. Study-level information: Acute and convalescent COVID-19 samples came from the United States, Italy and Spain. The cDNA or gDNA used as material had been derived from T cells, B-cell-depleted T cells, or PBMCs.

This chain joins TRBV7-2 and TRBJ1-3, with D possibly matching TRBD1 (5 bases). Sequencing used peripheral blood. The TCR comes from a woman aged 50 to 60 with active or convalescent COVID-19. The CDR3 loop reads CASSFKGRIGNTIYF. CDR3 DNA sequence: TGTGCCAGCAGCTTCAAGGGGCGTATTGGAAACACCATATATTTT.